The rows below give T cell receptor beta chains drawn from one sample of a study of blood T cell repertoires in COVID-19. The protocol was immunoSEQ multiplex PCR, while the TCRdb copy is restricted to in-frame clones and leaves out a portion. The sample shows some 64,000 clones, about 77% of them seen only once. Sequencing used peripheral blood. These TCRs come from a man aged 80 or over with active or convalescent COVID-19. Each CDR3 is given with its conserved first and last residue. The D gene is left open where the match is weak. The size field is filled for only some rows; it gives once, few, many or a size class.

CDR3 protein: CASGQGGDQPQHF; CDR3 DNA: TGTGCCAGTGGACAGGGGGGGGATCAGCCCCAGCATTTT; J gene: TRBJ1-5; clone size: .; V gene: TRBV2; D gene: TRBD1
CDR3 protein: CASSLEGVSGNSPLHF; CDR3 DNA: TGTGCCAGCAGCCTCGAGGGCGTTAGTGGTAATTCACCCCTCCACTTT; J gene: TRBJ1-6; clone size: .; V gene: TRBV27; D gene: .
CDR3 protein: CASSPQGGNTEAFF; CDR3 DNA: TGTGCCAGCAGCCCCCAGGGTGGGAACACTGAAGCTTTCTTT; J gene: TRBJ1-1; clone size: .; V gene: TRBV9; D gene: .
CDR3 protein: CASSRQGEDTEAFF; CDR3 DNA: TGTGCCAGCAGCAGACAGGGCGAGGACACTGAAGCTTTCTTT; J gene: TRBJ1-1; clone size: .; V gene: TRBV7-2; D gene: TRBD1
CDR3 protein: CASSSRLAGNTDTQYF; CDR3 DNA: TGTGCCAGCAGCTCAAGACTAGCGGGCAACACAGATACGCAGTATTTT; J gene: TRBJ2-3; clone size: .; V gene: TRBV13; D gene: TRBD2
CDR3 protein: CASSPDPGQDNYGYTF; CDR3 DNA: TGTGCCAGCAGCCCTGACCCGGGACAGGATAACTATGGCTACACCTTC; J gene: TRBJ1-2; clone size: few; V gene: TRBV3-1/TRBV3-2; D gene: TRBD1
CDR3 protein: CASSFDRLAGYNEQFF; CDR3 DNA: TGTGCCAGCAGTTTCGACAGACTAGCGGGTTACAATGAGCAGTTCTTC; J gene: TRBJ2-1; clone size: few; V gene: TRBV6-5; D gene: TRBD2
CDR3 protein: CATTSGQGAQETQYF; CDR3 DNA: TGTGCCACCACCTCAGGACAGGGCGCACAAGAGACCCAGTACTTC; J gene: TRBJ2-5; clone size: once; V gene: TRBV15; D gene: TRBD1
CDR3 protein: CASSQVTGVNQPQHF; CDR3 DNA: TGTGCCAGCAGCCAAGTGACGGGTGTGAATCAGCCCCAGCATTTT; J gene: TRBJ1-5; clone size: once; V gene: TRBV3-1/TRBV3-2; D gene: .
CDR3 protein: CATSDSPGGTGANVLTF; CDR3 DNA: TGTGCCACCAGTGATTCGCCCGGGGGGACCGGGGCCAACGTCCTGACTTTC; J gene: TRBJ2-6; clone size: few; V gene: TRBV24-1; D gene: TRBD2
CDR3 protein: CASSFDSTEAFF; CDR3 DNA: TGTGCCAGCAGTTTCGACAGCACTGAAGCTTTCTTT; J gene: TRBJ1-1; clone size: .; V gene: TRBV12-3/TRBV12-4; D gene: .
CDR3 protein: CASSRPAGGRRTIYF; CDR3 DNA: TGTGCCAGCAGCCGACCCGCAGGAGGACGACGGACCATATATTTT; J gene: TRBJ1-3; clone size: .; V gene: TRBV6-2/TRBV6-3; D gene: .
CDR3 protein: CASSSGTDSYSNQPQHF; CDR3 DNA: TGTGCCAGTAGTAGCGGGACAGACAGTTATAGCAATCAGCCCCAGCATTTT; J gene: TRBJ1-5; clone size: .; V gene: TRBV19; D gene: TRBD1
CDR3 protein: CASSQETRTSGGQETQYF; CDR3 DNA: TGTGCCAGCAGCCAAGAGACCCGGACTAGCGGGGGGCAAGAGACCCAGTACTTC; J gene: TRBJ2-5; clone size: .; V gene: TRBV3-1/TRBV3-2; D gene: TRBD2
CDR3 protein: CATSSSGETYNEQFF; CDR3 DNA: TGTGCCACCAGCAGTAGCGGGGAAACCTACAATGAGCAGTTCTTC; J gene: TRBJ2-1; clone size: .; V gene: TRBV15; D gene: TRBD2
CDR3 protein: CASSRTTINEQFF; CDR3 DNA: TGTGCCAGCAGCCGTACGACTATAAATGAGCAGTTCTTC; J gene: TRBJ2-1; clone size: .; V gene: TRBV28; D gene: .
CDR3 protein: CARRTGLTGSNTEAFF; CDR3 DNA: TGCGCCAGGAGGACGGGACTGACGGGGTCGAACACTGAAGCTTTCTTT; J gene: TRBJ1-1; clone size: .; V gene: TRBV5-1; D gene: .
CDR3 protein: CASSPGTFMNTEAFF; CDR3 DNA: TGTGCCAGCTCACCAGGGACATTCATGAACACTGAAGCTTTCTTT; J gene: TRBJ1-1; clone size: .; V gene: TRBV18; D gene: .
CDR3 protein: CASSLRLGGGYTGELFF; CDR3 DNA: TGTGCCAGCAGCCTGAGACTTGGCGGGGGGTACACCGGGGAGCTGTTTTTT; J gene: TRBJ2-2; clone size: .; V gene: TRBV3-1/TRBV3-2; D gene: TRBD2
CDR3 protein: CASSPNPGTEAFF; CDR3 DNA: TGTGCCAGCAGTCCCAACCCGGGCACTGAAGCTTTCTTT; J gene: TRBJ1-1; clone size: .; V gene: TRBV7-9; D gene: .
CDR3 protein: CATSRGPSIRGGNNYNEQFF; CDR3 DNA: TGTGCCACCAGCAGAGGGCCCTCTATTCGCGGGGGGAACAATTACAATGAGCAGTTCTTC; J gene: TRBJ2-1; clone size: .; V gene: TRBV15; D gene: TRBD2
CDR3 protein: CASRDSYINQPQHF; CDR3 DNA: TGTGCCAGTAGGGACAGCTATATCAATCAGCCCCAGCATTTT; J gene: TRBJ1-5; clone size: .; V gene: TRBV19; D gene: .
CDR3 protein: CASSFQGETQYF; CDR3 DNA: TGTGCCAGCAGCTTCCAGGGAGAGACCCAGTACTTC; J gene: TRBJ2-5; clone size: .; V gene: TRBV11-2; D gene: .
CDR3 protein: CASSRLGGDTEAFF; CDR3 DNA: TGTGCCAGCAGCCGCTTGGGAGGGGACACTGAAGCTTTCTTT; J gene: TRBJ1-1; clone size: .; V gene: TRBV6-5; D gene: .